The 7 T cell receptor beta chains in this list originate from one sample, sequenced in a study of Graves' ophthalmopathy and Graves' hyperthyroidism. RNA transcripts were the source from which TCR beta CDR3 regions were amplified. In the first round, RT-PCR was carried out with HTBI primers, and a multiplex PCR formed the second round. TCRdb passed the multiplex PCR reads through MiXCR, listing each CDR3 protein once. The sample shows about 230,000 distinct CDR3 sequences, about 47% of them seen only once. Sequencing was carried out using peripheral blood. The receptors shown here come from an adult man with Graves' ophthalmopathy.

This rearrangement joins TRBV6-6 to TRBJ2-5, with 8 positions matching TRBD2. Looked up from germline, CDR1 is MNHNY and CDR2 is SVGAGI (reference sequence). CDR3 length: 15 residues. With V trimmed by 2 bases and J by 2 bases, 4 bases remained unmatched. CDR3: CASSYVLAGQETQYF. The DNA of the CDR3 is TGTGCCAGCAGTTACGTTTTAGCGGGACAAGAGACCCAGTACTTC.

This clonotype was detected only a few times. The chain has TRBV2 and TRBJ2-7, with 8 bases aligning to TRBD2. This CDR3 has 15 residues. Trimming cost V 10 bases and J 9 bases; bases outside gene matches: 20. Germline V gene data show CDR1 as SNHLY and CDR2 as FYNNEI. CDR3 in amino acids: CANVVRTSQDLGQYF. CDR3 coding DNA: TGTGCCAACGTAGTGCGGACTAGCCAAGACCTCGGGCAGTACTTC.

V usage is TRBV19 and J usage is TRBJ2-7; 7 bases line up with TRBD1. There are 14 residues in the CDR3. V was clipped by 10 bases and J by 1 base; unmatched bases: 10. Germline CDR1 LNHDA, CDR2 SQIVND (reference sequence). This chain's CDR3 is CATSGQVGSYEQYF. The CDR3 DNA reads as TGTGCCACCTCAGGACAGGTCGGTTCCTACGAGCAGTACTTC.

As for this clonotype: Germline and junction disagree at one end, which may indicate a read error. The chain combines TRBV24-1 with TRBJ1-5; a weak D match, TRBD1 (5 bases). Germline V gives CDR1 KGHDR, CDR2 SFDVKD. CDR3 length equals 17 residues. The CDR3 nucleotides are TGTGCCATCAGTGAGTCAAACGGGGCTGCTAGCAATCAGCCCCAGCATTTT. This codes for CAISESNGAASNQPQHF.

This clonotype appeared a few times. CDR3 in DNA: TGTGCCAGCAGCCGACAATCGAACACCGGGGAGCTGTTTTTT. Translated, it gives CASSRQSNTGELFF. V is TRBV7-9 and J is TRBJ2-2; D not resolved. Germline V CDR1 and CDR2: SEHNR, FQNEAQ (reference sequence). This CDR3 is built from 14 residues. Trimming shortened V by 5 bases and J by 0 bases, and 7 bases separated the two germline ends. Filled out from reference TRBV7-9 and TRBJ2-2, the complete variable domain reads DTGVSQNPRHKITKRGQNVTFRCDPISEHNRLYWYRQTLGQGPEFLTYFQNEAQLEKSRLLSDRFSAERPKGSFSTLEIQRTEQGDSAMYLCASSRQSNTGELFFGEGSRLTVL.

The chain has TRBV10-3 and TRBJ1-5; the D gene is possibly TRBD1 (5 bases). Germline V gives CDR1 ENHRY, CDR2 SYGVKD. Trimming took off 3 bases at V and 4 bases at J, with 22 bases between the two ends. This CDR3 has 18 amino acids. CDR3 protein: CAISDRGRESGSNQPQHF. Here the CDR3 DNA reads TGTGCCATCAGTGATAGGGGTAGGGAATCGGGTTCAAATCAGCCCCAGCATTTT.

This clonotype was observed a few times. The V and J genes are TRBV24-1 and TRBJ1-1; possible D gene TRBD1, 6 bases. Germline lookup yields CDR1 KGHDR and CDR2 SFDVKD. With 3 bases removed from V and 3 bases from J, the gap between germline ends came to 7 bases. The CDR3 spans 13 residues. As DNA, the CDR3 is TGTGCCACCAGTGATACAGGGTACACTGAAGCTTTCTTT. It codes for CATSDTGYTEAFF.